The rows below give T cell receptor beta chains drawn from one sample of a study of T cells in localized non-small cell lung cancer. Here immunoSEQ multiplex PCR was the method, and the copy in TCRdb shows in-frame clones only, minus some. Of tens of thousands of clones in the sample, around 87% were seen once. The sample consisted of peripheral blood, taken before any cancer treatment. The receptors originated from a man aged 18 to 49 with stage I lung adenocarcinoma. CDR3s include the opening cysteine and the closing phenylalanine or tryptophan. A D gene is named only where the DNA matches it firmly. For some rows the clone size is stated as once, few or many, or as a class when expanded; others skip it.

d_call: NA
clone_size: NA
j_call: TRBJ1-2
v_call: TRBV25-1
cdr3_nt: TGTGCCAGCAGGAGTGGAACAGGACATAACTATGGCTACACCTTC
cdr3_aa: CASRSGTGHNYGYTF

d_call: TRBD1
clone_size: NA
j_call: TRBJ1-4
v_call: TRBV9
cdr3_nt: TGTGCCAGCAGCCAGGGACAGGGGGCTGAAAAACTGTTTTTT
cdr3_aa: CASSQGQGAEKLFF

d_call: NA
clone_size: NA
j_call: TRBJ2-2
v_call: TRBV9
cdr3_nt: TGTGCCAGCAGCGTAGTAAGTGGGGGCGGAAACACCGGGGAGCTGTTTTTT
cdr3_aa: CASSVVSGGGNTGELFF

d_call: NA
clone_size: NA
j_call: TRBJ2-2
v_call: TRBV4-2
cdr3_nt: TGTGCCAGCAGCCCCCCCTCCAGGGCCGGGGAGCTGTTTTTT
cdr3_aa: CASSPPSRAGELFF

d_call: TRBD1
clone_size: NA
j_call: TRBJ2-5
v_call: TRBV2
cdr3_nt: TGTGCCAGCAGCCTTGACAGGGTAGGGGAGACCCAGTACTTC
cdr3_aa: CASSLDRVGETQYF

d_call: NA
clone_size: few
j_call: TRBJ2-3
v_call: TRBV19
cdr3_nt: TGTGCCAGCAAATCGGGACCTCTCACAGATACGCAGTATTTT
cdr3_aa: CASKSGPLTDTQYF

d_call: NA
clone_size: NA
j_call: TRBJ2-2
v_call: TRBV4-3
cdr3_nt: TGCGCCAGCAGCCAAGGTCTAGCCTCTAACACCGGGGAGCTGTTTTTT
cdr3_aa: CASSQGLASNTGELFF

d_call: NA
clone_size: NA
j_call: TRBJ2-5
v_call: TRBV6-1
cdr3_nt: TGTGCCAGCAGTGAGTACGAGACCCAGTACTTC
cdr3_aa: CASSEYETQYF

d_call: NA
clone_size: once
j_call: TRBJ1-2
v_call: TRBV30
cdr3_nt: TGTGCCTGGAGTGTACTCCGCAGGACCGCTAACTATGGCTACACCTTC
cdr3_aa: CAWSVLRRTANYGYTF

d_call: NA
clone_size: NA
j_call: TRBJ1-1
v_call: TRBV5-1
cdr3_nt: TGCGCCAGCAGCTCACAGATGAACACTGAAGCTTTCTTT
cdr3_aa: CASSSQMNTEAFF

d_call: TRBD1
clone_size: NA
j_call: TRBJ2-1
v_call: TRBV5-1
cdr3_nt: TGCGCCAGCAGCCCCCGGGACAGGGGGACCTACAATGAGCAGTTCTTC
cdr3_aa: CASSPRDRGTYNEQFF

d_call: NA
clone_size: NA
j_call: TRBJ1-1
v_call: TRBV6-6
cdr3_nt: TGTGCCAGCAGCCTCTTAACTGAAGCTTTCTTT
cdr3_aa: CASSLLTEAFF

d_call: NA
clone_size: NA
j_call: TRBJ2-7
v_call: TRBV10-3
cdr3_nt: TGTGCCATCAGTGACGGGGGGCGCGAGCAGTACTTC
cdr3_aa: CAISDGGREQYF

d_call: NA
clone_size: once
j_call: TRBJ2-3
v_call: TRBV6-1
cdr3_nt: TGTGCCGGGGGAAGGGCAGATACGCAGTATTTT
cdr3_aa: CAGGRADTQYF

d_call: TRBD1
clone_size: NA
j_call: TRBJ1-2
v_call: TRBV7-9
cdr3_nt: TGTGCCAGCAGCTTAGCGCGGACAGGGGGGAGCTATGGCTACACCTTC
cdr3_aa: CASSLARTGGSYGYTF

d_call: NA
clone_size: NA
j_call: TRBJ2-7
v_call: TRBV6-1
cdr3_nt: TGTGCCAGCAGGCAGGGCGCCCTCGAGCAGTACTTC
cdr3_aa: CASRQGALEQYF

d_call: NA
clone_size: NA
j_call: TRBJ1-5
v_call: TRBV19
cdr3_nt: TGTGCCAGTAGTATACAGGGCGGGAATCAGCCCCAGCATTTT
cdr3_aa: CASSIQGGNQPQHF

d_call: NA
clone_size: once
j_call: TRBJ2-3
v_call: TRBV6-1
cdr3_nt: TGTGCCAGCAGGACGGGGGGCGTCACAGATACGCAGTATTTT
cdr3_aa: CASRTGGVTDTQYF

d_call: TRBD1
clone_size: NA
j_call: TRBJ1-4
v_call: TRBV29-1
cdr3_nt: TGCAGCGTGGTCGGGACAGGTGAAAAACTGTTTTTT
cdr3_aa: CSVVGTGEKLFF

d_call: NA
clone_size: NA
j_call: TRBJ2-5
v_call: TRBV9
cdr3_nt: TGTGCCAGCAGCGTAGATATAAAGGCTCAAGAGACCCAGTACTTC
cdr3_aa: CASSVDIKAQETQYF

d_call: NA
clone_size: NA
j_call: TRBJ2-3
v_call: TRBV28
cdr3_nt: TGTGCCAGCAGTCCAGGGGTCACGACGCCTAGCACAGATACGCAGTATTTT
cdr3_aa: CASSPGVTTPSTDTQYF

d_call: TRBD2
clone_size: NA
j_call: TRBJ2-7
v_call: TRBV5-4
cdr3_nt: TGTGCCAGCAGCTATACTAGCGGGGGGGCCTACGAGCAGTACTTC
cdr3_aa: CASSYTSGGAYEQYF